This T cell receptor (beta chain) is from a study of cytomegalovirus exposure and HLA in healthy donors. About this clone: What it recognizes is unknown.

Broader study findings: Later on, an analysis showed TCR association rates differing by HLA locus, with DRB1 the most and HLA-C the fewest. In vitro experiments confirmed that a few CMV-associated chains were specific for CMV antigens.

The study sampled nominally healthy donors, though unrecorded immune exposures were likely. The length of the CDR3 is 15 residues. Trimming removed 0 bases from V and 4 bases from J, with 11 bases in between. The germline V gene has CDR1 SGDLS and CDR2 YYNGEE. The PCR made use of 60 Vbeta and 13 Jbeta primers. Sequencing used immunoSEQ multiplex PCR; TCRdb keeps in-frame clones, though not all of them. The table shows 190,000 or so clones, with 65% to 85% occurring only once. The specimen was PBMCs. V usage is TRBV9 and J usage is TRBJ1-3; D is unresolved. This TCR was recovered from a boy aged 2 to 9 in good health and CMV-seronegative. This chain's CDR3 is CASSVATGSGNTIYF. The CDR3 DNA follows: TGTGCCAGCAGCGTAGCAACCGGGTCAGGAAACACCATATATTTT.